This T cell receptor (beta chain) was captured by sequencing in a study of glioma-infiltrating T cells. Using RNA template, CDR3s of TCR alpha and beta were amplified with iRepertoire arm-PCR. A single record per CDR3 protein comes from TCRdb applying MiXCR to the multiplex PCR reads. The sample shows more than 300,000 distinct CDR3 sequences, more than 35% of them seen only once. The CDR3 consists of 18 residues. With 0 bases removed from V and 5 bases from J, the gap between germline ends came to 20 bases. CDR1 is LGHNA, CDR2 YNFKEQ, per germline. Sequencing input: glioma tissue, nonneoplastic brain tissue, or PBMCs (not recorded which). The TCR sequence derives from a human donor with low-grade glioma or glioblastoma, undergoing nonglioma brain surgery, or in good health (not recorded which). J is TRBJ2-1 and V is TRBV4-2; a possible D gene is TRBD2 (6 bases). CDR3 DNA sequence: TGTGCCAGCAGCCAAGAAGTGAAGTTCGGCGGGGCCGACAATGAGCAGTTCTTC. Protein product: CASSQEVKFGGADNEQFF.